Sequencing of this T cell receptor beta chain was carried out in a study of blood T cell repertoires in COVID-19. Germline CDR1 and CDR2: SGHRS and YFSETQ. Trimming left V 7 bases short and J 4 bases short, with 14 bases between. The CDR3 is 13 amino acids. Sequenced by immunoSEQ multiplex PCR; TCRdb stores in-frame clones only, minus some. The sample records some 76,000 clones, approximately 90% being singletons. Material: peripheral blood. The chain joins TRBV5-1 to TRBJ1-2; D is uncertain. The sequence was obtained from a man in his sixties with acute or convalescent COVID-19. The CDR3 reads CASYAGVGYGYTF. The DNA of the CDR3 is TGCGCCAGCTACGCCGGGGTGGGCTATGGCTACACCTTC.